What follows are 30 T cell receptor beta chains derived from one specimen sequenced in a study of blood T cell repertoires in COVID-19. Using immunoSEQ multiplex PCR, the repertoire was profiled, and TCRdb retains in-frame clones only, with some absent. Of around 400,000 clones listed, roughly 86% were seen once; the top ten hold about 1.8%. The sample taken for sequencing was PBMCs or T cells enriched from blood (not recorded which). These receptors originate from a woman in her twenties or thirties who had recovered from COVID-19.

The rearrangement joins TRBV28 to TRBJ2-7; 8 nucleotides match TRBD1. After removal of 4 bases from V and 1 base from J, the junction contained 6 bases not matched to a gene. The CDR3 loop spans 15 amino acids. The germline V gene has CDR1 MDHEN and CDR2 SYDVKM. The CDR3 sequence: CASSYRGTGSYEQYF. The CDR3 nucleotides read TGTGCCAGCAGTTATCGCGGGACAGGATCCTACGAGCAGTACTTC.

The chain has TRBV3-1 (or the pseudogene TRBV3-2) and TRBJ1-1; 9 bases agree with TRBD1. The germline V gene has CDR1 LGHDT and CDR2 YNNKEL (reference sequence). After removal of 3 bases from V and 3 bases from J, the junction contained 5 bases not matched to a gene. The CDR3 extends over 15 amino acids. CDR3 region: CASSQATGGDTEAFF. The CDR3 DNA follows: TGTGCCAGCAGCCAGGCGACAGGGGGGGACACTGAAGCTTTCTTT.

The chain is built from TRBV6-5 and TRBJ1-1; perhaps TRBD1 as D (5 bases). V lost 8 bases, J lost 5 bases, and 18 bases lay in between. Germline V gene lookup returns CDR1 MNHEY and CDR2 SVGAGI. CDR3 length equals 14 residues. CDR3 region: CASSNWGGATEAFF. CDR3 sequence (DNA): TGTGCCAGCTCAAATTGGGGCGGCGCGACTGAAGCTTTCTTT.

The chain links TRBV19 to TRBJ2-7; perhaps TRBD1 as D (6 bases). V lost 5 bases, J lost 6 bases, and 23 bases lay in between. The CDR3 sequence is 16 residues long. Germline CDR1 is LNHDA and CDR2 is SQIVND (reference sequence). The CDR3 DNA sequence: TGTGCCAGTAGTTTGACAGGCGTATCCATGTCGTTCGAGCAGTACTTC. Amino acid sequence: CASSLTGVSMSFEQYF.

The chain has TRBV18 and TRBJ2-5; the D gene is possibly TRBD1 (5 bases). The CDR3 is 13 residues long. V gave up 7 bases and J gave up 5 bases, with 14 bases separating them. Germline V gives CDR1 KGHSH, CDR2 LQKENI. The CDR3 DNA reads TGTGCCAGCTTCACCAATAGGGGCGAGACCCAGTACTTC. As protein: CASFTNRGETQYF.

The chain joins TRBV6-5 to TRBJ2-2, with D possibly matching TRBD1 (5 bases). The CDR3 is made up of 15 amino acids. V lost 6 bases and J 2 bases, leaving 13 bases between the germline ends. Germline V lookup: CDR1 MNHEY, CDR2 SVGAGI. The chain's CDR3 is CASRRQKLNTGELFF. In DNA form, the CDR3 reads TGTGCCAGCAGAAGACAGAAGCTAAACACCGGGGAGCTGTTTTTT.

This clone was detected once. The chain links TRBV28 to TRBJ1-4, with D hard to call. Trimming removed 5 bases at V and 8 bases at J, with 18 bases between. CDR1 and CDR2 (germline): MDHEN, SYDVKM. The CDR3 is 15 residues long. The CDR3 reads CASSPPRAIPEKLFF. The CDR3 coding sequence is TGTGCCAGCAGTCCCCCACGAGCGATACCAGAAAAACTGTTTTTT.

CDR3 loop: CACGQGTAFF. The CDR3 bases are TGTGCCTGCGGCCAGGGAACAGCTTTCTTT. The gene calls are TRBV30 and TRBJ1-1, with D possibly matching TRBD1 (5 bases). CDR1 is GTSNPN, CDR2 SVGIG, per germline (reference sequence). Between the trimmed V and J ends, which lost 6 bases and 10 bases, there was a span of 12 bases. The CDR3 runs to 10 residues.

This clone occurred once. The V call is TRBV9, the J call TRBJ1-2; D is uncertain. The germline V and J ends were trimmed by 0 bases and 3 bases, with 6 bases remaining between them. The CDR3 consists of 13 residues. Germline V CDR1 and CDR2: SGDLS, YYNGEE. The CDR3 DNA sequence: TGTGCCAGCAGCGTAGTTCAGGACTATGGCTACACCTTC. It encodes CASSVVQDYGYTF.

This clone was counted a single time. The V gene is TRBV7-9, the J gene TRBJ2-7, with 12 positions matching TRBD2. Looked up from germline, CDR1 is SEHNR and CDR2 is FQNEAQ (reference sequence). This CDR3 comprises 19 residues. V lost 5 bases, J lost 6 bases, and 20 bases stayed unmatched. CDR3 bases: TGTGCCAGCAGCGAATATCCGCTAGCGGGAGGGCCAAGGGTTTCCGAGCAGTACTTC. It is translated as CASSEYPLAGGPRVSEQYF.

This rearrangement joins TRBV3-1 (or the pseudogene TRBV3-2) to TRBJ1-2; TRBD1 matches 7 bases. The CDR3 length is 14 residues. The germline V gene has CDR1 LGHDT and CDR2 YNNKEL (reference sequence). The junction had 1 base not matched to a gene; V was cut back by 1 base and J by 2 bases. Here the CDR3 reads CASSQVTGNYGYTF. For the CDR3, the DNA is TGTGCCAGCAGCCAAGTGACAGGGAACTATGGCTACACCTTC.

The chain links TRBV12-3 or TRBV12-4 to TRBJ2-1, with D possibly matching TRBD2 (6 bases). V was pared by 2 bases and J by 9 bases, with 8 bases between. CDR3 length: 12 residues. DNA for the CDR3: TGTGCCAGCAGTTTAACTAGCTTTGAGCAGTTCTTC. It codes for CASSLTSFEQFF.

As regards this clone: The sample contains more than one DNA sequence encoding this CDR3. The V and J genes are TRBV9 and TRBJ2-1; D might be TRBD2 (5 bases). The CDR3 spans 14 residues. Trimming cost V 0 bases and J 4 bases, with 8 bases left between them. CDR1 SGDLS and CDR2 YYNGEE come from the germline V gene. CDR3 loop: CASSVAGTYNEQFF. The CDR3, as DNA: TGTGCCAGCAGCGTAGCGGGAACGTACAATGAGCAGTTCTTC.

CDR3 nucleotide sequence: TGCGCCAGCAGACCCTCAGGACAGGTGAACACTGAAGCTTTCTTT. Translating it yields CASRPSGQVNTEAFF. The V gene is TRBV5-1, the J gene TRBJ1-1; 7 nucleotides agree with TRBD1. The germline gives CDR1 SGHRS, CDR2 YFSETQ. This CDR3 region has 15 residues. V dropped 5 bases and J dropped 0; count of bases not matched to a gene: 7.

V is TRBV6-1 and J is TRBJ2-7; 10 bases are a match to TRBD1. The CDR3 extends over 15 amino acids. Per germline, CDR1 MNHNS and CDR2 SASEGT. The V segment lost 3 bases and the J segment 3 bases; nucleotides outside the gene matches: 5. The CDR3 DNA reads as TGTGCCAGCAGTGACCGGGACAGGGGAGGCTACGAGCAGTACTTC. As protein: CASSDRDRGGYEQYF.

The chain links TRBV5-1 to TRBJ2-7, with D possibly being TRBD1 (5 bases). The CDR3 runs 14 residues. The ends were cut back, 1 base at V and 0 bases at J, with 8 bases in the middle. The V gene's germline CDR1 is SGHRS and CDR2 YFSETQ. The CDR3 spells CASSLLQGSYEQYF. For the CDR3, the DNA is TGCGCCAGCAGCTTGCTGCAGGGCTCCTACGAGCAGTACTTC.

The rearrangement joins TRBV18 to TRBJ1-1; D is possibly TRBD1 (6 bases). The V gene's germline CDR1 is KGHSH and CDR2 LQKENI. This CDR3 is 13 amino acids long. V was trimmed by 0 bases and J by 6 bases, leaving 8 bases between them. CDR3 sequence reads: CASSPPDRPEAFF. The CDR3 bases are TGTGCCAGCTCACCACCGGACAGACCTGAAGCTTTCTTT. The full variable domain, its missing parts supplied by reference TRBV18 and TRBJ1-1, is NAGVMQNPRHLVRRRGQEARLRCSPMKGHSHVYWYRQLPEEGLKFMVYLQKENIIDESGMPKERFSAEFPKEGPSILRIQQVVRGDSAAYFCASSPPDRPEAFFGQGTRLTVV.

The genes are TRBV6-6 and TRBJ1-1, with unresolved D. The CDR3 extends over 12 amino acids. The germline V and J ends were trimmed by 2 bases and 9 bases, with 10 bases remaining between them. Germline V CDR1 and CDR2: MNHNY, SVGAGI (reference sequence). The CDR3 reads CASSYEAIKAFF. CDR3 in DNA: TGTGCCAGCAGTTACGAGGCTATCAAAGCTTTCTTT.

The chain has TRBV28 and TRBJ1-2; TRBD1 is a possible D gene (6 bases). The CDR3 loop spans 13 amino acids. Trimming shortened V by 7 bases and J by 2 bases, and 11 bases separated the two germline ends. Germline lookup yields CDR1 MDHEN and CDR2 SYDVKM. The CDR3 loop reads CASTRGGNYGYTF. In DNA, the CDR3 is TGTGCCAGCACCCGAGGGGGAAACTATGGCTACACCTTC.

Here the CDR3 DNA reads TGTGCCTGGAGTGTAGCAGGGATGGGTCAGCCCCAGCATTTT. Its translation: CAWSVAGMGQPQHF. The chain has TRBV30 and TRBJ1-5; maybe TRBD1 (5 bases). V lost 0 bases and J 6 bases, leaving 12 bases between the germline ends. CDR1 is GTSNPN and CDR2 is SVGIG in the germline V gene (reference sequence). The CDR3 is 14 residues long.

The chain is built from TRBV27 and TRBJ1-4; possibly TRBD1 for D (6 bases). With 6 bases removed from V and 0 bases from J, the gap between germline ends came to 11 bases. Germline-derived CDR1 and CDR2 are MNHEY and SMNVEV (reference sequence). The CDR3 totals 15 residues. Here the CDR3 DNA reads TGTGCCAGCAGCCGAGGGACAACAACTAATGAAAAACTGTTTTTT. As protein: CASSRGTTTNEKLFF.

The chain links TRBV5-4 to TRBJ2-1; 8 nucleotides agree with TRBD1. The V and J ends lost 4 bases and 0 bases, in that order; junction bases with no gene match: 3. Germline V gives CDR1 SGHNT, CDR2 YYREEE (reference sequence). The CDR3 contains 15 residues. CDR3 in amino acids: CASSLDRGSYNEQFF. The CDR3 region has the DNA TGTGCCAGCAGCCTCGACAGGGGCTCCTACAATGAGCAGTTCTTC. Full variable domain (remainder filled in from reference TRBV5-4 and TRBJ2-1): ETGVTQSPTHLIKTRGQQVTLRCSSQSGHNTVSWYQQALGQGPQFIFQYYREEENGRGNFPPRFSGLQFPNYSSELNVNALELDDSALYLCASSLDRGSYNEQFFGPGTRLTVL.

The chain couples TRBV11-2 to TRBJ2-7, with 12 bases matching TRBD2. The V and J ends lost 0 bases and 6 bases, in that order; junction bases with no gene match: 6. The CDR3 consists of 16 residues. Germline V gives CDR1 SGHAT, CDR2 FQNNGV. As DNA, the CDR3 is TGTGCCAGCAGCTTAGATTTGGCTAGCGGGGGGGGCGAGCAGTACTTC. It translates to CASSLDLASGGGEQYF.

This chain links TRBV28 with TRBJ1-4; 8 bases map to TRBD1. This CDR3 region has 15 residues. Germline assignment: CDR1 MDHEN and CDR2 SYDVKM. J lost 6 bases, V lost 4 bases, and 7 bases had no gene match. The CDR3 spells CASSSLRGRHEKLFF. In nucleotides, the CDR3 is TGTGCCAGCAGTTCCCTCAGGGGGCGGCATGAAAAACTGTTTTTT.

This clone has only one observation. The chain has TRBV18 and TRBJ2-7, with 9 bases identical to TRBD1. This CDR3 has 12 amino acids. Germline lookup yields CDR1 KGHSH and CDR2 LQKENI. The V and J ends lost 5 bases and 5 bases, in that order; junction bases with no gene match: 1. Here the CDR3 DNA reads TGTGCCAGCTCAGACAGGGGGGACGAGCAGTACTTC. Its translation: CASSDRGDEQYF.

J is TRBJ1-2 and V is TRBV4-2, with unresolved D. Germline V gene data show CDR1 as LGHNA and CDR2 as YNFKEQ. This CDR3 is built from 16 residues. Trimming removed 0 bases from V and 4 bases from J, with 15 bases in between. CDR3 bases: TGTGCCAGCAGCCAAGATGGAGGCGGACGGAGCTATGGCTACACCTTC. Its translation: CASSQDGGGRSYGYTF.

V gene TRBV19 combines with J gene TRBJ2-7; 10 nucleotides match TRBD2. The CDR3 length is 15 residues. Germline V gene lookup returns CDR1 LNHDA and CDR2 SQIVND (reference sequence). V shed 2 bases and J 1 base; nucleotides not matched to a gene: 2. The CDR3, as DNA: TGTGCCAGTAGTATAACTAGCGGGGCTTCCTACGAGCAGTACTTC. This sequence encodes CASSITSGASYEQYF.

The chain couples TRBV28 to TRBJ1-5; 8 bases line up with TRBD1. Germline trimming cut 1 base from V and 5 bases from J; bases unmatched to any gene: 7. The germline gives CDR1 MDHEN, CDR2 SYDVKM. The CDR3 spans 16 residues. CDR3 nucleotide sequence: TGTGCCAGCAGTTTATTGACAGGGGCTGGGTATCAGCCCCAGCATTTT. This sequence encodes CASSLLTGAGYQPQHF.

The chain has TRBV2 and TRBJ2-7; TRBD2 matches at 9 bases. The J segment lost 5 bases and the V segment lost 3 bases, leaving 5 bases of the junction unmatched. Germline CDR1 SNHLY, CDR2 FYNNEI. This CDR3 contains 14 residues. The CDR3 nucleotides read TGTGCCAGCAGTGAGGGACTAGCTAACCACGAGCAGTACTTC. Protein product: CASSEGLANHEQYF.

This clone was picked up one time. The rearrangement uses TRBV7-3 and TRBJ1-1; no reliable D call. With 1 base removed from V and 0 bases from J, the gap between germline ends came to 12 bases. This CDR3 has 16 residues. The V gene's germline CDR1 is SGHTA and CDR2 FQGTGA. The CDR3 coding sequence is TGTGCCAGCAGCTTAATACGCTCTGGCATGAACACTGAAGCTTTCTTT. Amino acid sequence: CASSLIRSGMNTEAFF.